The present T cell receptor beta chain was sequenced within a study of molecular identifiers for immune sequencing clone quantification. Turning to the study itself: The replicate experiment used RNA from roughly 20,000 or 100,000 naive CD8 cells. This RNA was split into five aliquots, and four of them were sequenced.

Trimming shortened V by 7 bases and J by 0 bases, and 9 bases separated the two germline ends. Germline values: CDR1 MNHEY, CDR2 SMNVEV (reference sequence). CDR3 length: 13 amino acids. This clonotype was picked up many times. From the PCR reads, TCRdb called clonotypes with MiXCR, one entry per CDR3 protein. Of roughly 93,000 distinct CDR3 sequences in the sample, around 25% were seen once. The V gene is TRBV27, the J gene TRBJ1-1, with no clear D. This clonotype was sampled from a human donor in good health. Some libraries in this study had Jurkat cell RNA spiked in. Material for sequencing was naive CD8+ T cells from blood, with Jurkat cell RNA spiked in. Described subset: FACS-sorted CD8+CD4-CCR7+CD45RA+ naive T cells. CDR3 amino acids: CASKQTMNTEAFF. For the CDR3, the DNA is TGTGCCAGCAAACAGACAATGAACACTGAAGCTTTCTTT.